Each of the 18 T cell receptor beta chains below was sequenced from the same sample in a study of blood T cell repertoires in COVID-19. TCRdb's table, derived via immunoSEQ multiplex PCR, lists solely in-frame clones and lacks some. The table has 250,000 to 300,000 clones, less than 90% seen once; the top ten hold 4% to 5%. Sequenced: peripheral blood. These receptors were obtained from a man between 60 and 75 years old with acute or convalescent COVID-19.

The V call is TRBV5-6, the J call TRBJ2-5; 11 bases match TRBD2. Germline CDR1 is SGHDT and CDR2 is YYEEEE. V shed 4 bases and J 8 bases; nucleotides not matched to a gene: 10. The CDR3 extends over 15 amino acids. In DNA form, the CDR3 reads TGTGCCAGCAGCCCGACTAGCGGGGACTTCCGAACCCAGTACTTC. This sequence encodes CASSPTSGDFRTQYF.

The CDR3 bases are TGTGCCAGCAGTTACAGGGGGTTAGGGGAAAAACTGTTTTTT. Amino acid sequence: CASSYRGLGEKLFF. V is TRBV27 and J is TRBJ1-4; TRBD1 matches at 8 bases. CDR3 length equals 14 residues. The ends lost 4 bases at V and 8 bases at J; junction bases unmatched: 6. CDR1 MNHEY and CDR2 SMNVEV come from the germline V gene (reference sequence). Variable domain in full (rest from reference TRBV27 and TRBJ1-4): EAQVTQNPRYLITVTGKKLTVTCSQNMNHEYMSWYRQDPGLGLRQIYYSMNVEVTDKGDVPEGYKVSRKEKRNFPLILESPSPNQTSLYFCASSYRGLGEKLFFGSGTQLSVL.

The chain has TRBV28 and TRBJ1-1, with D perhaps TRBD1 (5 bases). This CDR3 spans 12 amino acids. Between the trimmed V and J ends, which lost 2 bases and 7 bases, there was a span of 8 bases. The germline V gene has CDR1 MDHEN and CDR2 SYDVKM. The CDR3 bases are TGTGCCAGCAGTTTAGCCACAGGTGAAGCTTTCTTT. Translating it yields CASSLATGEAFF.

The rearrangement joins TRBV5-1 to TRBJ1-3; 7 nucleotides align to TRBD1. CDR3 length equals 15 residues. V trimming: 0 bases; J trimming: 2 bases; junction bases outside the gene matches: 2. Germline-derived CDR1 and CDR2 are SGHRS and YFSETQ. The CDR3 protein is CASSLEGQTGNTIYF. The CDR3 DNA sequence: TGCGCCAGCAGCTTGGAGGGACAGACTGGAAACACCATATATTTT.

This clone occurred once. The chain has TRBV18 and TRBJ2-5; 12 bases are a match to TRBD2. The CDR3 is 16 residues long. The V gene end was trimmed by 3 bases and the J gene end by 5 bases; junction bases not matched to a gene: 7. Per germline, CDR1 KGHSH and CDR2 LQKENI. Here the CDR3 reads CASSPPSGGGRETQYF. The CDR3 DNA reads TGTGCCAGCTCACCCCCTAGCGGGGGGGGCCGGGAGACCCAGTACTTC.

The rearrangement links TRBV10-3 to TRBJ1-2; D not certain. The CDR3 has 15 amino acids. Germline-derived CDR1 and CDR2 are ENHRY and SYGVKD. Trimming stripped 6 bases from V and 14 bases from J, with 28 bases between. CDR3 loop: CAIRPDTPGTEGRTF. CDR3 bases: TGTGCCATCAGACCCGACACCCCGGGAACGGAGGGTAGAACCTTC.

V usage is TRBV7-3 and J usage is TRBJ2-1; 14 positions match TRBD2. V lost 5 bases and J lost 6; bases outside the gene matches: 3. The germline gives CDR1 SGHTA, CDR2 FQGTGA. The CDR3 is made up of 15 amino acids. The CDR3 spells CASSIGLAGGNEQFF. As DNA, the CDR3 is TGTGCCAGCAGCATAGGACTAGCGGGGGGCAATGAGCAGTTCTTC.

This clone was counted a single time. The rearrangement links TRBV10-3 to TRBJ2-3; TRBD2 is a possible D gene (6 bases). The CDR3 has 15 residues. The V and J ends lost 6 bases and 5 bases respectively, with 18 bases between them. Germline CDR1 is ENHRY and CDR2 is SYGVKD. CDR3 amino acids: CAISPGTRLGDTQYF. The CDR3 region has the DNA TGTGCCATCAGCCCCGGGACTCGCCTTGGAGATACGCAGTATTTT.

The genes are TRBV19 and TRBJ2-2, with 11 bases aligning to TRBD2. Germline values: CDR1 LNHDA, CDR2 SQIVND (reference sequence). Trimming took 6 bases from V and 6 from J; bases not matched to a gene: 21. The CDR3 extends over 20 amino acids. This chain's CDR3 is CASRKGTSGRGNGGSGELFF. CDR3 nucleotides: TGTGCCAGTAGAAAAGGGACTAGCGGAAGGGGAAATGGGGGGTCCGGGGAGCTGTTTTTT.

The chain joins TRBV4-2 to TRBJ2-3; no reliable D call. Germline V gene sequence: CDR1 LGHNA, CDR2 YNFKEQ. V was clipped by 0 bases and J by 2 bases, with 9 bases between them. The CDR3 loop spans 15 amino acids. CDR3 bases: TGTGCCAGCAGCCAAGATTGGCAGTACACAGATACGCAGTATTTT. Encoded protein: CASSQDWQYTDTQYF.

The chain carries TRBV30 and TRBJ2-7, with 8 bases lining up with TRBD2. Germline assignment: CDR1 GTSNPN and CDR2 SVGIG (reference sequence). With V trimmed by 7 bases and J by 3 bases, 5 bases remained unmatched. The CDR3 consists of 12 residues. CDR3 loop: CAFSGGLYEQYF. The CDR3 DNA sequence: TGTGCCTTTTCGGGGGGGCTCTACGAGCAGTACTTC.

For the CDR3, the DNA is TGTGCCGCCAAGACAGGGGGCTCAGGCACCGGGGAGCTGTTTTTT. Residues: CAAKTGGSGTGELFF. This rearrangement joins TRBV7-2 to TRBJ2-2; 10 nucleotides match TRBD1. The trim removed 11 bases at V and 4 bases at J, leaving 10 bases unmatched. CDR3 size: 15 residues. The V gene's germline CDR1 is SGHTA and CDR2 FQGNSA. The variable domain in full, with the rest retrieved from reference TRBV7-2 and TRBJ2-2, is GAGVSQSPSNKVTEKGKDVELRCDPISGHTALYWYRQSLGQGLEFLIYFQGNSAPDKSGLPSDRFSAERTGGSVSTLTIQRTQQEDSAVYLCAAKTGGSGTGELFFGEGSRLTVL.

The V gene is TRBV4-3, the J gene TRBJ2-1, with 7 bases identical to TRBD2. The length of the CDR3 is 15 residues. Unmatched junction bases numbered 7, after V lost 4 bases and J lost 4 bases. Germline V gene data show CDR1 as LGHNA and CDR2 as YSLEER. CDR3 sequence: CASSRASGGYNEQFF. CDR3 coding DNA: TGCGCCAGCAGCCGGGCTAGCGGAGGATACAATGAGCAGTTCTTC.

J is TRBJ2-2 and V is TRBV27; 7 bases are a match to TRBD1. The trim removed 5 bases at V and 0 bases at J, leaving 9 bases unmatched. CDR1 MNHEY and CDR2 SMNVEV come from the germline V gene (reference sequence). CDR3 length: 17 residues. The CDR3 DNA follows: TGTGCCAGCAGTCTACCGCGACAGGGACCGAACACCGGGGAGCTGTTTTTT. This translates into CASSLPRQGPNTGELFF.

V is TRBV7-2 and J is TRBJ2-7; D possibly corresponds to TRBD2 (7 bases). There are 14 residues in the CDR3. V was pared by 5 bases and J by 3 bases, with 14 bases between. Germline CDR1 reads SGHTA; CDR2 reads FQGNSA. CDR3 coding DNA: TGTGCCAGCAGCGCAGCGGGACATATCTACGAGCAGTACTTC. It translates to CASSAAGHIYEQYF. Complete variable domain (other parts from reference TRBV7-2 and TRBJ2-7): GAGVSQSPSNKVTEKGKDVELRCDPISGHTALYWYRQSLGQGLEFLIYFQGNSAPDKSGLPSDRFSAERTGGSVSTLTIQRTQQEDSAVYLCASSAAGHIYEQYFGPGTRLTVT.

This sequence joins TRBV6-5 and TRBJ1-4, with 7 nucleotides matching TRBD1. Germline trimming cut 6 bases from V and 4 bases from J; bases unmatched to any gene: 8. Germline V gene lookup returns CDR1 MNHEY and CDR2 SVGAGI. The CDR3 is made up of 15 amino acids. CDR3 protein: CASSAHGTDNEKLFF. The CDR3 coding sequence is TGTGCCAGCAGCGCCCACGGGACAGATAATGAAAAACTGTTTTTT.

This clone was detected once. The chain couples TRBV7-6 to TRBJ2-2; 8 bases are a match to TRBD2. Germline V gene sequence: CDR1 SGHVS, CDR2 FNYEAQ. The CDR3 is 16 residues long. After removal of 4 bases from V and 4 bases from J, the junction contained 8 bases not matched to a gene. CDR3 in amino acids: CASSWPGGRATGELFF. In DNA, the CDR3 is TGTGCCAGCAGCTGGCCGGGGGGGCGGGCCACCGGGGAGCTGTTTTTT.

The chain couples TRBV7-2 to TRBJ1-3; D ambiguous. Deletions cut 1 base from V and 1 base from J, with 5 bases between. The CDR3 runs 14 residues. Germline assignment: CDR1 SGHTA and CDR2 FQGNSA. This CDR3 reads CASSLGLSGNTIYF. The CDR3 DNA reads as TGTGCCAGCAGCTTAGGACTTTCTGGAAACACCATATATTTT.